Described below is a single TCR beta chain sequence and its context. Its target is not known. Per the germline V gene, CDR1 is MNHEY and CDR2 is SMNVEV (reference sequence). The ends were cut back, 1 base at V and 5 bases at J, with 15 bases in the middle. CDR3 length: 17 residues. The source of the sample is a study of lymphopenia after photon versus proton radiotherapy. Overall study results and limits: Post-nadir diversity loss with photons came from oligoclonal expansion, particularly CD8+ Temra cells.

Here immunoSEQ multiplex PCR was the method, and the copy in TCRdb shows in-frame clones only, minus some. The data show 50,000 to 60,000 clones, 92% seen once. This clonotype was sampled from a woman in her 40s with cholangiocarcinoma. This rearrangement joins TRBV27 to TRBJ1-6; D remains ambiguous. The specimen comprised peripheral blood, sampled from a patient treated with photon-based radiotherapy. CDR3 sequence: CASSLLRGEGHNSPLHF. The CDR3 coding sequence is TGTGCCAGCAGTTTATTGCGCGGGGAGGGCCATAATTCACCCCTCCACTTT.